The T cell receptor (beta chain) described here comes from a study of blood T cell repertoires in COVID-19. Study-level background: PBMCs, B-cell-depleted T cells, or T cells were the source of the cDNA or gDNA that made up the material.

Participants, roughly 18 to 100 years old, spanned under 25 US areas. Membership in each cohort depended on participant-reported clinical history. The junction had 16 bases not matched to a gene; V was cut back by 3 bases and J by 2 bases. This CDR3 is 19 amino acids long. Germline V gene data show CDR1 as LGHDT and CDR2 as YNNKEL (reference sequence). Sequencing used immunoSEQ multiplex PCR; TCRdb keeps in-frame clones, though not all of them. The sample contains about 200,000 clones, around 82% of which appear only once. The rearrangement links TRBV3-1 (or the pseudogene TRBV3-2) to TRBJ2-7, with 10 nucleotides matching TRBD2. Sequenced input: PBMCs or T cells enriched from blood (not recorded which). The sequence was collected from a woman in her sixties with acute COVID-19. CDR3 loop: CASSQAPRDCLAGAYEQYV. CDR3 bases: TGTGCCAGCAGCCAGGCTCCTAGGGATTGCCTAGCGGGGGCCTACGAGCAGTACGTC.